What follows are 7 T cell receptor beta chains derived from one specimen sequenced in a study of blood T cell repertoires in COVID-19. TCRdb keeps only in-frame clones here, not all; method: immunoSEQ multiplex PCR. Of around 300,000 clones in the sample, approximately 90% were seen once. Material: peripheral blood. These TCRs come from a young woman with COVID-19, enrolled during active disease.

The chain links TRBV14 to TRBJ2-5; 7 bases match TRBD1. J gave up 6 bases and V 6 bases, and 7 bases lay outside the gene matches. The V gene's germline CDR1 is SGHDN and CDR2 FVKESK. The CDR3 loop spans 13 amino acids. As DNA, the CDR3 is TGTGCCAGCAGTCTTGACAGGGTACAGACCCAGTACTTC. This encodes CASSLDRVQTQYF.

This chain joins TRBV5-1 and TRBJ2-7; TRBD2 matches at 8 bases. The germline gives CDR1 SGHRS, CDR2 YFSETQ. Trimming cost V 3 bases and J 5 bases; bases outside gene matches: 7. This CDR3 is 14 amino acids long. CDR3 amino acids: CASSSSGRANEQYF. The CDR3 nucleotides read TGCGCCAGCAGCTCCAGCGGGAGAGCCAACGAGCAGTACTTC.

The CDR3 spells CAMRERTPNTEAFF. In nucleotides, the CDR3 is TGTGCCATGCGAGAGAGGACTCCGAACACTGAAGCTTTCTTT. The chain joins TRBV10-3 to TRBJ1-1; D call uncertain. The germline gives CDR1 ENHRY, CDR2 SYGVKD. Trimming removed 9 bases from V and 1 base from J, with 15 bases in between. The CDR3 length is 14 residues.

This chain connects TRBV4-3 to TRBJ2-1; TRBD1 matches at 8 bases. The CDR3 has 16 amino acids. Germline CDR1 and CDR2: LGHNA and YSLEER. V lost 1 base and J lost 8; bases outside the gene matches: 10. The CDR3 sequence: CASSQGMTGDGDEQFF. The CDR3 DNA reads TGCGCCAGCAGCCAAGGTATGACAGGGGATGGGGATGAGCAGTTCTTC.

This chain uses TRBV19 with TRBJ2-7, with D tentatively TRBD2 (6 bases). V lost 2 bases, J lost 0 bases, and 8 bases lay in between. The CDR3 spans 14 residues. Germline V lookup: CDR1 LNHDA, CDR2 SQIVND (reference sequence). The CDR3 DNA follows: TGTGCCAGTAGTATAAAACTAGCCTCCTACGAGCAGTACTTC. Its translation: CASSIKLASYEQYF.

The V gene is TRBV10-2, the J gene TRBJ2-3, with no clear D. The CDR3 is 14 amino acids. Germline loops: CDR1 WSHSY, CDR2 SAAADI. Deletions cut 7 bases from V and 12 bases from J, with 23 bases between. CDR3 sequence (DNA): TGCGCCAGCAACCCCTTCGCGGCGGTACGGAATCAGTATTTT. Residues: CASNPFAAVRNQYF.

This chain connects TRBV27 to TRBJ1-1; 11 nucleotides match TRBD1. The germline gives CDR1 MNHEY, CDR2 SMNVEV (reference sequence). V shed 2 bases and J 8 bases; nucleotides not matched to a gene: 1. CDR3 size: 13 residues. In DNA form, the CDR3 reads TGTGCCAGCAGTTTAGGACAGGGGGCGGAAGCTTTCTTT. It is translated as CASSLGQGAEAFF.